This is a list of T cell receptor beta chains from one sample in a study of shared clonotypes between healthy human individuals. Measured with immunoSEQ multiplex PCR; TCRdb has only the in-frame clones, and not every one. The profile shows 2 million to 2.5 million clones, almost 96% of them singletons. Input material: naive CD4+ T cells sorted from blood. These receptors were taken from a man aged 18 to 35 in good health. Both conserved end residues are part of each CDR3. Fields, in order: V gene, clone size, D gene, J gene, CDR3 DNA, CDR3 protein. A D gene is named only where the DNA matches it firmly. Some rows have no size entry. The others give once, few or many, or a class for an expanded clone.

TRBV6-5	NA	NA	TRBJ2-1	TGTGCCAGCAGTACCCTAGGATTTTTTGTCAATGAGCAGTTCTTC	CASSTLGFFVNEQFF
TRBV5-1	NA	NA	TRBJ2-7	TGCGCCAGCAGCTTGGGAGGGGAGGACGAGCAGTACTTC	CASSLGGEDEQYF
TRBV7-2	NA	TRBD2	TRBJ2-5	TGTGCCAGCAGCCCTAGCGGGAGGCAAGAGACCCAGTACTTC	CASSPSGRQETQYF
TRBV18	NA	NA	TRBJ2-3	TGTGCCAGCTCAGGGGAGAGCACAGATACGCAGTATTTT	CASSGESTDTQYF
TRBV10-3	NA	NA	TRBJ2-1	TGTGCCATCAGTGAGGCGACCGGGCTAGGGCAGTTCTTC	CAISEATGLGQFF
TRBV27	NA	NA	TRBJ1-6	TGTGCCGGGGGCGCATATTATAATTCACCCCTCCACTTT	CAGGAYYNSPLHF
TRBV28	NA	NA	TRBJ2-4	TGTGCCAGCAGTCCCGAATGGCCCGCCAAAAACATTCAGTACTTC	CASSPEWPAKNIQYF
TRBV5-1	NA	NA	TRBJ1-5	TGCGCCAGCAGCGTGGGGGCAGGGCCAGGTCAGCCCCAGCATTTT	CASSVGAGPGQPQHF
TRBV6-5	once	NA	TRBJ1-4	TGTGCCAGCAGCCCGGGGGGGAAATTTAATGAAAAACTGTTTTTT	CASSPGGKFNEKLFF
TRBV4-3	NA	NA	TRBJ2-3	TGCGCCAGCAGCCTATCGGCGGGGATCGCTAGCACAGATACGCAGTATTTT	CASSLSAGIASTDTQYF
TRBV10-3	few	NA	TRBJ1-5	TGTGCCATCAGTGATTTGGCTAGCAATCAGCCCCAGCATTTT	CAISDLASNQPQHF
TRBV9	NA	NA	TRBJ2-5	TGTGCCAGCAGCGTAGGACTACAAGAGACCCAGTACTTC	CASSVGLQETQYF
TRBV10-3	NA	TRBD1	TRBJ1-1	TGTGCCACTAACTTGGGACAGTCCATGAACACTGAAGCTTTCTTT	CATNLGQSMNTEAFF
TRBV2	NA	NA	TRBJ2-5	TGTGCCGCTTCTACCTCCCGGGTCGTGACCCAGTACTTC	CAASTSRVVTQYF
TRBV10-2	NA	NA	TRBJ1-5	TGCGCCAGCAGTGAGACAGGCAATCAGCCCCAGCATTTT	CASSETGNQPQHF
TRBV6-6	NA	NA	TRBJ2-5	TGTGCCAGCAGTTACCCCGGGACCGAGACCCAGTACTTC	CASSYPGTETQYF
TRBV4-3	NA	NA	TRBJ2-3	TGCGCCAGCAGCCAAGATTGGGCTACCTCCGGCACAGATACGCAGTATTTT	CASSQDWATSGTDTQYF
TRBV4-3	NA	TRBD2	TRBJ2-7	TGCGCCAGCAGCCAATTCGGCGGGAGCGGTGAGCAGTACTTC	CASSQFGGSGEQYF
TRBV7-2	NA	TRBD1	TRBJ1-1	TGTGCCAGCAGCGCTACAGGGGGCGGCACTGAAGCTTTCTTT	CASSATGGGTEAFF
TRBV30	NA	NA	TRBJ1-6	TGTGCCTGGGCCCCCCGAAGGGGCGCGAATTCACCCCTCCACTTT	CAWAPRRGANSPLHF
TRBV9	NA	NA	TRBJ2-2	TGTGCCAGCAGCGTAGTGAGGGTCGGGGAGCTGTTTTTT	CASSVVRVGELFF